The sequence of this T cell receptor beta chain was determined in a study of blood T cell repertoires in COVID-19. Across the whole study: Sites in the United States, Italy and Spain provided acute and convalescent COVID-19 samples. Sample material is recorded as cDNA or gDNA derived from T cells, B-cell-depleted T cells, or PBMCs.

Source study methods: Cell counts per sample came from amplifying reference gene primers. This table comes from immunoSEQ multiplex PCR, and its TCRdb copy is limited to in-frame clones, with some not included. Clone size and V and J calls were adopted from that table, with D and trimming inferred from the DNA. The sample includes 80,000 to 90,000 clones, 85% to 90% seen only once; the top ten take around 15%. The CDR3 runs 14 residues. The V gene's germline CDR1 is LNHDA and CDR2 SQIVND (reference sequence). V dropped 3 bases and J dropped 7 bases, with 15 bases sitting between them. The specimen was peripheral blood. This TCR was recovered from a woman in her 70s with acute or convalescent COVID-19. The rearrangement joins TRBV19 to TRBJ1-2, with D possibly matching TRBD1 (5 bases). The CDR3 loop is CASSILWGEAGYTF. In DNA form, the CDR3 reads TGTGCCAGTAGTATCTTATGGGGGGAAGCTGGCTACACCTTC. The complete variable domain, with remaining parts taken from reference TRBV19 and TRBJ1-2, reads DGGITQSPKYLFRKEGQNVTLSCEQNLNHDAMYWYRQDPGQGLRLIYYSQIVNDFQKGDIAEGYSVSREKKESFPLTVTSAQKNPTAFYLCASSILWGEAGYTFGSGTRLTVV.